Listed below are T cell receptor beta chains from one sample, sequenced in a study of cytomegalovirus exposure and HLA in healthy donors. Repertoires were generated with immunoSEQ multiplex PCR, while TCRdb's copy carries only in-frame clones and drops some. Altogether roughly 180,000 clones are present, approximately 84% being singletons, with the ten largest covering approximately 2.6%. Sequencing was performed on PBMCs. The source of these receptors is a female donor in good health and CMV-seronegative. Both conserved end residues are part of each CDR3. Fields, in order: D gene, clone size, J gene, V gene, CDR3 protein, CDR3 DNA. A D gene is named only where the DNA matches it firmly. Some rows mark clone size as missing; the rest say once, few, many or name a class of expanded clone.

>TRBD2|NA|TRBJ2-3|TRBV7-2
CASSLRTSGMTDTQYF
TGTGCCAGCAGCTTAAGGACTAGCGGGATGACAGATACGCAGTATTTT
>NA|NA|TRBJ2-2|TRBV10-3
CAISPGEGPDGELFF
TGTGCCATCTCCCCAGGGGAGGGCCCTGACGGGGAGCTGTTTTTT
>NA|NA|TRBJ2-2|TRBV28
CASSSGHSTGELFF
TGTGCCAGCAGTTCGGGACATTCCACCGGGGAGCTGTTTTTT
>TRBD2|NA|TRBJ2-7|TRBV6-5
CASRPGGRPHEQYF
TGTGCCAGCAGGCCCGGCGGGAGGCCCCACGAGCAGTACTTC
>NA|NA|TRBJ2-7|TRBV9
CASSVAPSYEQYF
TGTGCCAGCAGCGTCGCTCCCTCCTACGAGCAGTACTTC
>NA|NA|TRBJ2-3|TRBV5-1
CASSLGSGLGTDTQYF
TGCGCCAGCAGCTTGGGGAGCGGTCTGGGAACAGATACGCAGTATTTT
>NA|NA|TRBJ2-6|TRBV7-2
CASSPRDILSGANVLTF
TGTGCCAGCAGCCCCCGGGACATACTCTCTGGGGCCAACGTCCTGACTTTC
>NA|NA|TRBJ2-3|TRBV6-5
CASSPGGGRDTQYF
TGTGCCAGCAGCCCCGGTGGGGGCAGAGATACGCAGTATTTT
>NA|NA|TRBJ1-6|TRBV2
CASGQMRDSYSPLHF
TGTGCCAGCGGTCAAATGCGGGACTCTTATTCACCCCTCCACTTT
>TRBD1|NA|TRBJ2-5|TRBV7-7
CASGRTGGMETQYF
TGTGCTAGCGGAAGGACAGGGGGCATGGAGACCCAGTACTTC
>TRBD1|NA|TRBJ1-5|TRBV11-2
CASSLGDRPNQPQHF
TGTGCCAGCAGCTTAGGGGACAGGCCAAATCAGCCCCAGCATTTT
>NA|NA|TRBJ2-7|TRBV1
CTSSQGSGGSSYEQYF
TGCACCAGCAGCCAAGGTTCGGGAGGGTCGTCCTACGAGCAGTACTTC
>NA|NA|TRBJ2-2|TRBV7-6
CASSLVIWGLDTGELFF
TGTGCCAGCAGCTTAGTTATCTGGGGCCTGGACACCGGGGAGCTGTTTTTT
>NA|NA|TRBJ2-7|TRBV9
CASSVDGGPYEQYF
TGTGCCAGCAGCGTAGATGGGGGCCCCTACGAGCAGTACTTC
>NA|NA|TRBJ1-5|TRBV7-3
CASSLTAGAQPQHF
TGTGCCAGCAGCTTAACGGCAGGGGCCCAGCCCCAGCATTTT
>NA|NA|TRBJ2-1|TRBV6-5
CASSYSAGQPNEQFF
TGTGCCAGCAGTTACAGCGCGGGACAGCCCAATGAGCAGTTCTTC
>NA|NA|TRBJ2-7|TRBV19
CASSIGPGAGDEQYF
TGTGCCAGTAGTATAGGCCCCGGGGCAGGGGACGAGCAGTACTTC
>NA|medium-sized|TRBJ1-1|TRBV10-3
CAISESGGLNTEAFF
TGTGCCATCAGTGAGTCAGGGGGTTTGAACACTGAAGCTTTCTTT
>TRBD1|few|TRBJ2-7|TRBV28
CASSVTGTGVSYEQYF
TGTGCCAGCAGTGTTACCGGGACAGGGGTCAGCTACGAGCAGTACTTC
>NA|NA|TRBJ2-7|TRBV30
CAWRKRGGYEQYF
TGTGCCTGGAGGAAGAGAGGAGGCTACGAGCAGTACTTC
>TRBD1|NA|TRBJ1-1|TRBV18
CASSRTGETEAFF
TGTGCCAGCTCCCGAACAGGGGAAACTGAAGCTTTCTTT